The subject of this entry is one T cell receptor beta chain. Its antigen remains unidentified. The sample belongs to a study of T-cell memory formation after mild COVID-19. The overall study: Largely donor-specific sequence clusters came from two donors. Study-wide findings and caveats: Researchers found some responding clones in pre-infection memory, a sign that cross-reactive memory joined.

Trimming removed 7 bases at V and 4 bases at J, with 14 bases between. The CDR3 covers 13 residues. Germline V gene data show CDR1 as SGHRS and CDR2 as YFSETQ. TCRdb ran MiXCR on the 5' RACE reads and lists one entry per CDR3 protein. The data show 100,000 to 150,000 distinct CDR3 sequences, about 6% seen once. The TCR comes from an adult woman who had mild COVID-19 (a few samples of this study predate the infection). Cell type and time point are not known. This rearrangement joins TRBV5-1 to TRBJ1-2; D remains ambiguous. The sequencing input was PBMCs or a T cell subset sorted from them (not recorded which). The CDR3 sequence is CASRNSAAYGYTF. In nucleotides, the CDR3 is TGCGCCAGCCGTAACAGCGCCGCCTATGGCTACACCTTC.